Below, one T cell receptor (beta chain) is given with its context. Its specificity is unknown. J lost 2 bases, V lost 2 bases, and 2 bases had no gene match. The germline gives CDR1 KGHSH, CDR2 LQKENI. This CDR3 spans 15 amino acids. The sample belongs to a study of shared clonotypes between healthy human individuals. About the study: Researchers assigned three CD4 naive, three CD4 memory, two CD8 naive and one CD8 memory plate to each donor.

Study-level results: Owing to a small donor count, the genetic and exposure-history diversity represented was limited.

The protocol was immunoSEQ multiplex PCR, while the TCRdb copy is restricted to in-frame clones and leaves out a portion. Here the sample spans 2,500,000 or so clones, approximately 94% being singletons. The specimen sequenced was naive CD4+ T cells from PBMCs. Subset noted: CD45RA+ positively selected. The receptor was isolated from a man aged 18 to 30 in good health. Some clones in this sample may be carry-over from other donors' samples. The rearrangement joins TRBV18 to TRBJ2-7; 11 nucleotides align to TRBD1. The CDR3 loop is CASSPSDRGPYEQYF. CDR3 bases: TGTGCCAGCTCACCATCGGACAGGGGGCCCTACGAGCAGTACTTC.